The entry below describes one T cell receptor (beta chain). The antigen is undetermined. These data come from a study of cytomegalovirus exposure and HLA in healthy donors. General study findings and limits: In most subjects, TCR beta sequences reportedly gave accurate predictions of HLA-A and HLA-B alleles. Within the data, a cluster of highly shared sequence variants was likely a sequencing artifact. Several V segments, TRBV6-2 and TRBV6-3 among them, could not be told apart and were dropped.

The CDR3 spans 13 residues. Trimming left V 3 bases short and J 2 bases short, with 8 bases between. CDR1 and CDR2 from the germline V gene are KGHSH and LQKENI. The PCR used 60 Vbeta and 13 Jbeta primers. Assay: immunoSEQ multiplex PCR; the TCRdb copy retains only in-frame clones and omits some. The data contain about 160,000 clones, 70% to 90% of them singletons. This chain links TRBV18 with TRBJ2-7; D is perhaps TRBD1 (5 bases). This clonotype originated in a man in his late teens or twenties in good health and CMV-seropositive. The specimen sequenced was PBMCs. The CDR3: CASSPQGAYEQYF. CDR3 coding DNA: TGTGCCAGCTCACCTCAGGGTGCCTACGAGCAGTACTTC. Based on the CDR3 plus reference TRBV18 and TRBJ2-7, the full variable domain is NAGVMQNPRHLVRRRGQEARLRCSPMKGHSHVYWYRQLPEEGLKFMVYLQKENIIDESGMPKERFSAEFPKEGPSILRIQQVVRGDSAAYFCASSPQGAYEQYFGPGTRLTVT.